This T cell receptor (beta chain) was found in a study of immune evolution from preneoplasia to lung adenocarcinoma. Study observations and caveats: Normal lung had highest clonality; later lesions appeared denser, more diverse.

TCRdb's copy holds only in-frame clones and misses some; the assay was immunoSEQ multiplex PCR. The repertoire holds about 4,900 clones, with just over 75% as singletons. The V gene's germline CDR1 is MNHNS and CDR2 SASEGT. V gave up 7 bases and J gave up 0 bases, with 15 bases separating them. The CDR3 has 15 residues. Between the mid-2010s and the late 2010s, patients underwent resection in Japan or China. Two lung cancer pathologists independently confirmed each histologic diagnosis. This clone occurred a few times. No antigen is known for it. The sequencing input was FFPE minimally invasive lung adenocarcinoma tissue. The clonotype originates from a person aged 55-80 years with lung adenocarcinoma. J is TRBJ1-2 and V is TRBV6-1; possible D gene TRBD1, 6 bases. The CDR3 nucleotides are TGTGCCAGCACTGGGGGGGGCCTAGCTAACTATGGCTACACCTTC. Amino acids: CASTGGGLANYGYTF.